The clone carrying this TCR beta chain has a count of ten or more. As yet, its antigen is unknown. The source of the sample is a study of T cells in Graves' hyperthyroidism and ophthalmopathy. Notes on the study in general: Blood also showed most of the thyroid clonotypes that were expanded above 0.001.

RNA transcripts gave rise to amplified TCR beta CDR3 regions. HTBI primers drove first-round RT-PCR of the TCR CDR3. TCRdb recomputed calls from the multiplex PCR reads with MiXCR, one row per CDR3 protein. The sample contains about 420,000 distinct CDR3 sequences, roughly an eighth of which appear only once. Those with hyperthyroidism were 18 to 65 years old, newly diagnosed, and ill for under 2 months. Investigators excluded patients with uncontrolled infection, other autoimmune disease, pregnancy or lactation. Fresh peripheral blood, around 9.3 ml, was the source of the PBMCs. The specimen sequenced was blood. This TCR came from a woman between 18 and 30 years old with Graves' hyperthyroidism.

CDR3: CASSESGSFYNEQFF. CDR3 nucleotides: TGTGCCAGCAGTGAAAGCGGGAGCTTTTACAATGAGCAGTTCTTC. This chain joins TRBV6-1 and TRBJ2-1; TRBD2 agrees at 8 bases. The CDR3 is made up of 15 amino acids. CDR1 is MNHNS and CDR2 is SASEGT in the germline V gene. J gave up 4 bases and V 2 bases, and 4 bases lay outside the gene matches.